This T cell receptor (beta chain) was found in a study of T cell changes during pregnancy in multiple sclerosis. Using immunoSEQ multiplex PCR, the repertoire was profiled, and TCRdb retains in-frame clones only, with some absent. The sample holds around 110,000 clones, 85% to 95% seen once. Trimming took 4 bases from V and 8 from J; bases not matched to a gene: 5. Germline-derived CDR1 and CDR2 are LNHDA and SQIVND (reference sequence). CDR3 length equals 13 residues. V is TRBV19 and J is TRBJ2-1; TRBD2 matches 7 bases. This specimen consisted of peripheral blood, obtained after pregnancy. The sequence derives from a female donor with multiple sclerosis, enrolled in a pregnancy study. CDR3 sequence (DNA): TGTGCCAGTAGTAGCGGGGGTAGCCATGAGCAGTTCTTC. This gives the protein CASSSGGSHEQFF. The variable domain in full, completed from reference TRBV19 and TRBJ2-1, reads DGGITQSPKYLFRKEGQNVTLSCEQNLNHDAMYWYRQDPGQGLRLIYYSQIVNDFQKGDIAEGYSVSREKKESFPLTVTSAQKNPTAFYLCASSSGGSHEQFFGPGTRLTVL.